A single sample is the source of the 24 T cell receptor beta chains below, sequenced in a study of identical twins. TCRdb redid the calling of the 5' RACE reads with MiXCR, one entry per CDR3 protein. The table shows hundreds of thousands of distinct CDR3 sequences, with 7.1% occurring only once. This same sample was also taken into another study, of yellow fever vaccine responses in identical twins.

Sequencing input: PBMCs. The receptors here all came from a woman between 18 and 30 years old in good health.

This clonotype was seen ten or more times. The chain carries TRBV7-9 and TRBJ2-7, with D unresolved. V shed 2 bases and J shed 2 bases, with 7 bases lying between them. The CDR3 is made up of 13 amino acids. CDR1 is SEHNR and CDR2 is FQNEAQ in the germline V gene (reference sequence). In DNA form, the CDR3 reads TGTGCCAGCAGCTTAATGGGCCCCTACGAGCAGTACTTC. Amino acid sequence: CASSLMGPYEQYF.

This chain connects TRBV5-6 to TRBJ2-7; 7 bases map to TRBD1. The trim removed 3 bases at V and 4 bases at J, leaving 13 bases unmatched. Looked up from germline, CDR1 is SGHDT and CDR2 is YYEEEE. CDR3 length: 16 residues. The chain's CDR3 is CASSSALRQGVYEQYV. DNA for the CDR3: TGTGCCAGCAGCTCGGCCTTAAGACAGGGTGTGTACGAGCAGTACGTC.

The chain links TRBV4-2 to TRBJ2-5, with D perhaps matching TRBD2 (5 bases). V was trimmed by 1 base and J by 3 bases, leaving 15 bases between them. Germline values: CDR1 LGHNA, CDR2 YNFKEQ. The CDR3 covers 16 residues. The CDR3 is CASSQVGVGNKETQYF. In DNA form, the CDR3 reads TGTGCCAGCAGCCAAGTCGGGGTGGGGAACAAAGAGACCCAGTACTTC.

This clonotype was detected a few times. The chain combines TRBV6-1 with TRBJ2-7; no firm D call. This CDR3 contains 14 residues. Germline assignment: CDR1 MNHNS and CDR2 SASEGT. Between the trimmed V and J ends, which lost 1 base and 1 base, there was a span of 8 bases. CDR3 residues: CASSEDARSYEQYF. CDR3 DNA: TGTGCCAGCAGTGAAGACGCTAGGTCCTACGAGCAGTACTTC.

The chain employs TRBV5-6 and TRBJ1-2; 9 bases are shared with TRBD1. The CDR3 sequence is 15 residues long. Germline CDR1 SGHDT, CDR2 YYEEEE. Trimming removed 1 base from V and 6 bases from J; junction bases left unmatched: 7. The CDR3 reads CASSLNPGQGDGYTF. The CDR3 bases are TGTGCCAGCAGCTTGAATCCGGGACAGGGAGATGGCTACACCTTC. Filled out from reference TRBV5-6 and TRBJ1-2, the complete variable domain reads DAGVTQSPTHLIKTRGQQVTLRCSPKSGHDTVSWYQQALGQGPQFIFQYYEEEERQRGNFPDRFSGHQFPNYSSELNVNALLLGDSALYLCASSLNPGQGDGYTFGSGTRLTVV.

This clonotype was picked up a small number of times. This chain's CDR3 is CASSQTPTVPYEQYF. The CDR3 nucleotides read TGCGCCAGCAGCCAGACACCGACGGTCCCTTACGAGCAGTACTTC. This chain uses TRBV5-1 with TRBJ2-7; D is uncertain. The CDR3 totals 15 residues. The germline V and J ends were trimmed by 4 bases and 4 bases, with 18 bases remaining between them. Germline V CDR1 and CDR2: SGHRS, YFSETQ. The entire variable domain, with the rest obtained from reference TRBV5-1 and TRBJ2-7, is as follows: KAGVTQTPRYLIKTRGQQVTLSCSPISGHRSVSWYQQTPGQGLQFLFEYFSETQRNKGNFPGRFSGRQFSNSRSEMNVSTLELGDSALYLCASSQTPTVPYEQYFGPGTRLTVT.

V gene TRBV20-1 combines with J gene TRBJ2-3; TRBD2 aligns across 12 bases. There are 17 residues in the CDR3. V lost 3 bases, J lost 2 bases, and 9 bases stayed unmatched. CDR1 and CDR2 (germline): DFQATT, SNEGSKA (reference sequence). The DNA for the CDR3 is TGCAGTGCTAGTGGGTCTAGCGGGAGGGCCGACACAGATACGCAGTATTTT. It yields the protein CSASGSSGRADTDTQYF.

The chain joins TRBV12-3 or TRBV12-4 to TRBJ2-3; the match to TRBD2 covers 14 bases. The CDR3 has 19 residues. Losses at the gene ends were 6 bases for V and 6 bases for J; bases not matched to a gene: 17. CDR3 coding DNA: TGTGCCAGCAGGATTTTGTCCCGGGGACTAGCGGGAGACGGGGATACGCAGTATTTT. Amino acid sequence: CASRILSRGLAGDGDTQYF.

This rearrangement joins TRBV27 to TRBJ1-2, with TRBD1 as a possible D gene (5 bases). With 0 bases removed from V and 3 bases from J, the gap between germline ends came to 11 bases. The CDR3 totals 15 residues. Germline CDR1 is MNHEY and CDR2 is SMNVEV (reference sequence). CDR3 sequence reads: CASSLSRGSDYGYTF. The CDR3 nucleotides are TGTGCCAGCAGTTTATCGCGGGGGTCGGACTATGGCTACACCTTC.

This clonotype was detected many times. The chain links TRBV20-1 to TRBJ2-7, with 10 bases fitting TRBD2. The CDR3 is 13 amino acids. V trimming: 4 bases; J trimming: 3 bases; junction bases outside the gene matches: 3. Germline V gene data show CDR1 as DFQATT and CDR2 as SNEGSKA (reference sequence). The CDR3 DNA is TGCAGTGCTACTAGCGGGAGTAGCTACGAGCAGTACTTC. Protein sequence: CSATSGSSYEQYF.

This clonotype was observed many times. The chain has TRBV11-1 and TRBJ2-1; possible D gene TRBD2, 5 bases. The length of the CDR3 is 18 residues. V was trimmed by 1 base and J by 4 bases, leaving 20 bases between them. Germline V gene lookup returns CDR1 SGHAT and CDR2 FQDESV (reference sequence). CDR3 in amino acids: CASSLGTLGWRSYNEQFF. CDR3 bases: TGTGCCAGCAGCTTAGGAACATTGGGGTGGAGGAGTTACAATGAGCAGTTCTTC.

The chain uses TRBV2 and TRBJ2-6; maybe TRBD1 (5 bases). There are 18 residues in the CDR3. Germline V CDR1 and CDR2: SNHLY, FYNNEI. V dropped 6 bases and J dropped 0 bases, with 18 bases sitting between them. The CDR3 loop is CASRALRESSSGANVLTF. Written as DNA, the CDR3 is TGTGCCAGCAGAGCTCTCAGGGAAAGTAGCTCTGGGGCCAACGTCCTGACTTTC.

This clonotype was picked up a small number of times. V usage is TRBV10-2 and J usage is TRBJ1-2; D is ambiguous. V was pared by 5 bases and J by 4 bases, with 14 bases between. Germline loops: CDR1 WSHSY, CDR2 SAAADI. CDR3 size: 14 residues. In DNA form, the CDR3 reads TGCGCCAGCAGTCAAGGGAAGGGCAGCTATGGCTACACCTTC. Translated, it gives CASSQGKGSYGYTF.

The CDR3 sequence: CASTDLAGERGTDTQYF. The CDR3 DNA follows: TGTGCCAGCACCGATCTAGCGGGGGAGAGGGGCACAGATACGCAGTATTTT. The rearrangement links TRBV2 to TRBJ2-3, with 10 positions matching TRBD2. Germline loops: CDR1 SNHLY, CDR2 FYNNEI. V trimming: 7 bases; J trimming: 1 base; junction bases outside the gene matches: 11. The CDR3 covers 17 residues.

This clonotype came up many times. V usage is TRBV27 and J usage is TRBJ2-1; a possible D gene is TRBD1 (5 bases). Trimming removed 1 base from V and 7 bases from J, with 17 bases in between. Looked up from germline, CDR1 is MNHEY and CDR2 is SMNVEV (reference sequence). The CDR3 sequence is 16 residues long. For the CDR3, the DNA is TGTGCCAGCAGTTTATTTTGGGGCCAAAAAGGGAATGAGCAGTTCTTC. Translating it yields CASSLFWGQKGNEQFF.

The chain employs TRBV6-1 and TRBJ2-1; 10 bases match TRBD2. Germline CDR1 is MNHNS and CDR2 is SASEGT. The CDR3 runs 14 residues. Unmatched junction bases numbered 6, after V lost 6 bases and J lost 7 bases. CDR3 in DNA: TGTGCCAGCAGGCAGCGGGAGGGCCGTAATGAGCAGTTCTTC. Translating gives CASRQREGRNEQFF.

V gene TRBV5-1 combines with J gene TRBJ2-5; the match to TRBD2 covers 12 bases. After removal of 4 bases from V and 5 bases from J, the junction contained 6 bases not matched to a gene. CDR1 is SGHRS, CDR2 YFSETQ, per germline. The CDR3 consists of 15 residues. The CDR3 DNA sequence: TGCGCCAGCAGCGGCGGGACTAGCGGGTCGGAGACCCAGTACTTC. Translating gives CASSGGTSGSETQYF.

This clonotype has a handful of counts. The chain recombines TRBV7-8 with TRBJ2-1; 7 bases are shared with TRBD2. CDR1 and CDR2 (germline): SGHVS, FQNEAQ. Germline trimming cut 5 bases from V and 5 bases from J; bases unmatched to any gene: 9. The CDR3 is made up of 15 amino acids. The CDR3 protein is CASSPWRETHNEQFF. The CDR3 DNA is TGTGCCAGCAGCCCCTGGCGGGAGACACACAATGAGCAGTTCTTC.

This clonotype was detected ten times or more. This rearrangement joins TRBV12-3 or TRBV12-4 to TRBJ2-1, with a tentative D call TRBD1 (6 bases). CDR3 length equals 15 residues. With 3 bases removed from V and 0 bases from J, the gap between germline ends came to 9 bases. CDR3 sequence (DNA): TGTGCCAGCAGTTTCGACAGGAGCTCCTACAATGAGCAGTTCTTC. This translates into CASSFDRSSYNEQFF.

This clonotype was observed a handful of times. The chain combines TRBV7-8 with TRBJ2-3; TRBD2 matches 8 bases. With V trimmed by 2 bases and J by 5 bases, 6 bases remained unmatched. Germline CDR1 reads SGHVS; CDR2 reads FQNEAQ. The CDR3 length is 15 residues. CDR3 in amino acids: CASSLTGLDVDTQYF. The CDR3 DNA sequence: TGTGCCAGCAGCTTAACGGGACTAGATGTAGATACGCAGTATTTT.

This clonotype was observed a handful of times. The rearrangement uses TRBV11-2 and TRBJ2-1; no reliable D call. This CDR3 contains 13 residues. Germline assignment: CDR1 SGHAT and CDR2 FQNNGV. V shed 6 bases and J shed 2 bases, with 8 bases lying between them. The CDR3 sequence: CASRARTYNEQFF. The DNA for the CDR3 is TGTGCCAGCAGAGCACGCACCTACAATGAGCAGTTCTTC.

The chain has TRBV24-1 and TRBJ2-1; D might be TRBD2 (6 bases). Deletions cut 5 bases from V and 2 bases from J, with 24 bases between. The CDR3 runs to 19 residues. The germline CDR1 and CDR2 sequences are KGHDR and SFDVKD. CDR3 sequence: CATSGRESGTRAAYNEQFF. As DNA, the CDR3 is TGTGCCACCAGTGGCCGGGAATCCGGGACTCGGGCGGCCTACAATGAGCAGTTCTTC.

This clonotype was seen many times. The chain combines TRBV6-2 or TRBV6-3 with TRBJ2-3, with 14 bases that match TRBD2. The germline V gene has CDR1 MNHEY and CDR2 SVGEGT. V was clipped by 5 bases and J by 8 bases; unmatched bases: 6. This CDR3 has 15 amino acids. Written as DNA, the CDR3 is TGTGCCAGCAGTCCCGGACTAGCGGGAGGCGGTACGCAGTATTTT. The encoded protein is CASSPGLAGGGTQYF.

This clonotype was picked up many times. This chain links TRBV1 with TRBJ2-1; the table's D call of TRBD1 was not tested on the DNA. TRBV1 is a known pseudogene. The CDR3 is 18 amino acids. The CDR3 is CTSSQARSCSREQYEQFF. The CDR3, as DNA: TGCACCAGCAGCCAAGCTCGAAGCTGCTCCCGGGAGCAGTATGAGCAGTTCTTC.